This T cell receptor beta chain stems from a study of beta chain features in type 1 diabetes. Study results and caveats: Across all four CD4+ subsets, people with type 1 diabetes showed modestly shorter TCRB CDR3s.

The investigators reverse transcribed all of the isolated RNA, so they sequenced expressed TCRB transcripts. Data came from immunoSEQ multiplex PCR; TCRdb stores just in-frame clones and leaves some out. The table includes 600,000 to 700,000 clones, roughly an eighth detected once. Only a few counts were recorded for this clone. Its antigen is currently unknown. This TCR came from a man in his thirties or forties with type 1 diabetes. Input material: naive CD4+ T cells from blood.

The CDR3: CASSVDGDTQYF. Here the CDR3 DNA reads TGTGCCAGCAGCGTAGATGGAGATACGCAGTATTTT. The chain is built from TRBV9 and TRBJ2-3; D not resolved. Germline lookup yields CDR1 SGDLS and CDR2 YYNGEE. The CDR3 extends over 12 amino acids. V lost 0 bases to trimming and J lost 5 bases, with 4 bases between them.